The TCR beta chain described here comes from a study of blood T cell repertoires in COVID-19. Study in general: Acute and convalescent COVID-19 specimens originated in the United States, Italy and Spain. The cDNA or gDNA used as material had been derived from T cells, B-cell-depleted T cells, or PBMCs.

The trim removed 3 bases at V and 7 bases at J, leaving 8 bases unmatched. The CDR3 has 14 amino acids. Germline V CDR1 and CDR2: MDHEN, SYDVKM. In Seattle, patients joined the study during active infection and were tracked longitudinally. This clone has only a few counts. In the original analysis: Estimation of nucleated cell counts relied on the amplification of reference gene primers. The repertoire was sequenced with immunoSEQ multiplex PCR; TCRdb's copy has only in-frame clones and lacks some. Clonal size and the V and J genes are those of that table, whereas D and trimming came from the DNA. The sample includes about 160,000 clones, 79% seen only once; the top ten take 8.1%.

The specimen sequenced was peripheral blood. The clonotype comes from a woman aged 55-69 years with COVID-19, enrolled during active disease. This chain uses TRBV28 with TRBJ2-7; 8 bases match TRBD1. The chain's CDR3 is CASSLLYRTGEQYF. CDR3 sequence (DNA): TGTGCCAGCAGTTTGTTATATCGGACAGGGGAGCAGTACTTC.